Below, 27 T cell receptor beta chains from the same sample are listed, as sequenced in a study of Ad26.COV2.S vaccination and SARS-CoV-2 variants (dated by TCRdb to the early 2020s). The treatment or condition label, as the study defines it: around 19 received Ad26.COV2.S at low or high dose, single or two shots; five or six received placebo; per-sample allocation not given. Repertoires of vaccine and placebo recipients were sequenced from samples taken on day 63 after the first injection. The library was produced with the immunoSEQ multiplex PCR assay. Sourced from immuneACCESS, this table was stored by TCRdb with only in-frame sequences that have V and J called. A share of the clones is absent; for the studies checked, an unresolved V gene accounts for under half, and the remainder has no known explanation. The sample table shows about 400,000 clones, and around 87% are seen once. Of the sample, 3.6% falls within the top ten clones.

The source was peripheral blood, collected in a trial of Ad26.COV2.S vaccine versus placebo. The origin of the receptors is a person between 18 and 60 years old who received the Ad26.COV2.S COVID-19 vaccine or a placebo.

On this clone: Additional DNA sequences in this sample encode the identical CDR3. The chain uses TRBV7-2 and TRBJ2-1; D ambiguous. Trimming stripped 0 bases from V and 0 bases from J, with 0 bases between. The CDR3 consists of 13 residues. Germline CDR1 reads SGHTA; CDR2 reads FQGNSA. CDR3 protein: CASSLASYNEQFF. The CDR3 coding sequence is TGTGCCAGCAGCTTAGCCTCCTACAATGAGCAGTTCTTC.

This clone came up a few times. The chain combines TRBV6-1 with TRBJ2-7; 11 nucleotides match TRBD2. V lost 0 bases, J lost 2 bases, and 0 bases stayed unmatched. Germline loops: CDR1 MNHNS, CDR2 SASEGT. This CDR3 region has 15 residues. The CDR3 region has the DNA TGTGCCAGCAGTGAAGCTAGCGGGGGGGCCTACGAGCAGTACTTC. Protein sequence: CASSEASGGAYEQYF.

A single count supports this clone. This chain links TRBV4-1 with TRBJ2-7, with D possibly being TRBD1 or TRBD2 (5 bases each). V shed 1 base and J shed 0 bases, with 13 bases lying between them. This CDR3 region has 16 residues. In germline, CDR1 is MGHRA, CDR2 YSYEKL. In DNA, the CDR3 is TGCGCCAGCAGCCAAGTGAGGTCAGGGACCTCCTACGAGCAGTACTTC. Amino acids: CASSQVRSGTSYEQYF.

The V gene is TRBV28, the J gene TRBJ1-4, with TRBD1 identical over 7 bases. V lost 6 bases and J lost 9; bases outside the gene matches: 13. CDR1 and CDR2 (germline): MDHEN, SYDVKM. This CDR3 has 15 amino acids. The CDR3 is CASSRWTGESKKLFF. CDR3 bases: TGTGCCAGCAGCAGATGGACAGGAGAATCTAAAAAACTGTTTTTT.

This chain joins TRBV3-1 (or the pseudogene TRBV3-2) and TRBJ1-2; D is ambiguous. V was shortened by 0 bases and J by 8 bases, with 7 bases between the two germline ends. The length of the CDR3 is 12 residues. The germline V gene has CDR1 LGHDT and CDR2 YNNKEL (reference sequence). The CDR3 here is CASSQDQGGYTF. In DNA form, the CDR3 reads TGTGCCAGCAGCCAAGATCAAGGGGGCTACACCTTC.

The chain links TRBV6-2 or TRBV6-3 to TRBJ1-6, with D possibly TRBD1 on 5 matching bases. The CDR3 totals 12 residues. The V gene's germline CDR1 is MNHEY and CDR2 SVGEGT. Trimming cost V 2 bases and J 14 bases, with 10 bases left between them. CDR3 sequence reads: CASSYQGRALHF. DNA for the CDR3: TGTGCCAGCAGTTACCAGGGCCGGGCCCTCCACTTT.

The chain has TRBV9 and TRBJ2-3, with a weak D call TRBD2 (6 bases). Trimming stripped 0 bases from V and 1 base from J, with 9 bases between. The germline V gene encodes CDR1 SGDLS and CDR2 YYNGEE. The CDR3 is 15 amino acids. The CDR3 DNA reads as TGTGCCAGCAGCGTAGCGGGGGACCGCACAGATACGCAGTATTTT. Its translation: CASSVAGDRTDTQYF.

This chain connects TRBV6-2 or TRBV6-3 to TRBJ2-7; 8 nucleotides agree with TRBD2. This CDR3 contains 16 residues. The V gene's germline CDR1 is MNHEY and CDR2 SVGEGT. V gave up 0 bases and J gave up 3 bases; unmatched junction bases: 7. The CDR3, as DNA: TGTGCCAGCAGTTACTCGAAGAAGCGGGGGAACTACGAGCAGTACTTC. This sequence encodes CASSYSKKRGNYEQYF.

V gene TRBV11-1 combines with J gene TRBJ2-7; possibly TRBD2 for D (6 bases). This CDR3 is 12 amino acids long. Trimming left V 3 bases short and J 9 bases short, with 12 bases between. CDR1 is SGHAT, CDR2 FQDESV, per germline (reference sequence). Here the CDR3 reads CASSLPWGVQYF. The DNA of the CDR3 is TGTGCCAGCAGCTTGCCCTGGGGGGTGCAGTACTTC.

The rearrangement joins TRBV7-2 to TRBJ2-4; D ambiguous. CDR3 length equals 13 residues. CDR1 SGHTA and CDR2 FQGNSA come from the germline V gene. The V and J ends lost 1 base and 3 bases respectively, with 4 bases between them. The CDR3: CASSLVVKNIQYF. Here the CDR3 DNA reads TGTGCCAGCAGCTTAGTGGTCAAAAACATTCAGTACTTC.

The genes are TRBV5-4 and TRBJ1-2; D perhaps matches TRBD1 (5 bases). The V gene's germline CDR1 is SGHNT and CDR2 YYREEE (reference sequence). V lost 5 bases and J lost 4, with 15 bases in between. This CDR3 spans 14 amino acids. The CDR3 DNA follows: TGTGCCAGCAGATATTACGGGGGTCTCTATGGCTACACCTTC. Its translation: CASRYYGGLYGYTF.

The chain couples TRBV5-1 to TRBJ2-3, with TRBD2 matching over 10 bases. Germline CDR1 SGHRS, CDR2 YFSETQ. After removal of 4 bases from V and 0 bases from J, the junction contained 5 bases not matched to a gene. The CDR3 runs to 16 residues. The CDR3, as DNA: TGCGCCAGCAGCACTGGACTAGCGGAAAGCACAGATACGCAGTATTTT. Residues: CASSTGLAESTDTQYF. Using reference TRBV5-1 and TRBJ2-3 for the parts outside the CDR3, the full variable domain is KAGVTQTPRYLIKTRGQQVTLSCSPISGHRSVSWYQQTPGQGLQFLFEYFSETQRNKGNFPGRFSGRQFSNSRSEMNVSTLELGDSALYLCASSTGLAESTDTQYFGPGTRLTVL.

The chain couples TRBV7-3 to TRBJ2-1; D is unclear. This CDR3 region has 13 residues. CDR1 and CDR2 from the germline V gene are SGHTA and FQGTGA. V lost 3 bases and J 3 bases, leaving 6 bases between the germline ends. CDR3 sequence (DNA): TGTGCCAGCAGCTTGAACTTCTACAATGAGCAGTTCTTC. Translating gives CASSLNFYNEQFF.

V is TRBV10-3 and J is TRBJ1-1; D is undetermined. This CDR3 is 15 amino acids long. V lost 2 bases to trimming and J lost 4 bases, with 14 bases between them. Germline V gene data show CDR1 as ENHRY and CDR2 as SYGVKD. The CDR3: CAISEEGVDGTEAFF. CDR3 coding DNA: TGTGCCATCAGTGAGGAGGGTGTGGACGGCACTGAAGCTTTCTTT.

The CDR3 coding sequence is TGTGCCAGCAGGCAGACGGGACAGACTTATGGCTACACCTTC. It is translated as CASRQTGQTYGYTF. J is TRBJ1-2 and V is TRBV2, with 7 nucleotides matching TRBD1. Unmatched junction bases numbered 9, after V lost 6 bases and J lost 5 bases. The length of the CDR3 is 14 residues. CDR1 and CDR2 from the germline V gene are SNHLY and FYNNEI.

This clone came up once. V is TRBV28 and J is TRBJ1-4; D remains ambiguous. The germline V gene has CDR1 MDHEN and CDR2 SYDVKM. V was cut by 7 bases and J by 0 bases, with 12 bases left in between. The CDR3 contains 15 residues. The CDR3 region has the DNA TGTGCCAGCATGATAGGAGATGCAACTAATGAAAAACTGTTTTTT. Protein: CASMIGDATNEKLFF.

The V and J genes are TRBV2 and TRBJ2-5; 7 nucleotides match TRBD2. CDR3 size: 13 residues. Per the germline V gene, CDR1 is SNHLY and CDR2 is FYNNEI. V gave up 9 bases and J gave up 3 bases; unmatched junction bases: 7. CDR3 nucleotide sequence: TGTGCCAGAGGGTCAGGGAGGGAAGAGACCCAGTACTTC. It codes for CARGSGREETQYF.

Regarding this clone: The junction and the germline gene differ at one end; a read error may be behind it. The chain recombines TRBV18 with TRBJ2-2; D gene unclear. The CDR3 sequence is 17 residues long. Germline V gene sequence: CDR1 KGHSH, CDR2 LQKENI. CDR3 loop: CASSPPFGIVNTGELFF. CDR3 bases: TGTGCCAGCTCGCCACCGTTTGGTATTGTAAACACCGGGGAGCTGTTTTTT.

In regard to this clone: The sample contains more than one DNA sequence encoding this CDR3. The chain couples TRBV30 to TRBJ1-1, with no clear D. Per germline, CDR1 GTSNPN and CDR2 SVGIG (reference sequence). Trimming took off 2 bases at V and 1 base at J, with 8 bases between the two ends. This CDR3 spans 13 amino acids. The CDR3: CAWSRAANTEAFF. The CDR3 DNA reads as TGTGCCTGGAGTAGGGCGGCGAACACTGAAGCTTTCTTT.

The chain is built from TRBV9 and TRBJ2-7; D remains ambiguous. The CDR3 sequence is 14 residues long. Germline V gives CDR1 SGDLS, CDR2 YYNGEE. V was shortened by 0 bases and J by 6 bases, with 13 bases between the two germline ends. In DNA form, the CDR3 reads TGTGCCAGCAGCGTAGCGGGTATAAAGGGCGAGCAGTACTTC. Translated: CASSVAGIKGEQYF.

V is TRBV18 and J is TRBJ1-4; no clear D gene. The CDR3 is 14 residues long. CDR1 KGHSH and CDR2 LQKENI come from the germline V gene. V dropped 1 base and J dropped 8 bases, with 11 bases sitting between them. The CDR3 DNA sequence: TGTGCCAGCTCACCACTGTCAGGACGAGAAAAACTGTTTTTT. The encoded protein is CASSPLSGREKLFF.

This chain links TRBV7-2 with TRBJ2-3; D is uncertain. The CDR3 spans 16 residues. In germline, CDR1 is SGHTA, CDR2 FQGNSA. The ends were cut back, 1 base at V and 2 bases at J, with 13 bases in the middle. CDR3 sequence (DNA): TGTGCCAGCAGCTTAGGAGTGTTGGCGCTCACAGATACGCAGTATTTT. It specifies CASSLGVLALTDTQYF.

The chain carries TRBV19 and TRBJ2-6; no definite D call. This CDR3 spans 15 amino acids. V dropped 3 bases and J dropped 3 bases, with 9 bases sitting between them. The germline V gene encodes CDR1 LNHDA and CDR2 SQIVND (reference sequence). The CDR3 is CASSMGFRGANVLTF. In DNA form, the CDR3 reads TGTGCCAGTAGTATGGGGTTTCGTGGGGCCAACGTCCTGACTTTC.

The chain joins TRBV19 to TRBJ1-5; possible D gene TRBD1, 6 bases. This CDR3 spans 14 amino acids. Trimming stripped 5 bases from V and 0 bases from J, with 8 bases between. Germline-derived CDR1 and CDR2 are LNHDA and SQIVND (reference sequence). The CDR3 loop reads CASSQGYSNQPQHF. In nucleotides, the CDR3 is TGTGCCAGTAGTCAGGGGTATAGCAATCAGCCCCAGCATTTT.

This chain joins TRBV6-2 or TRBV6-3 and TRBJ1-5; D might be TRBD1 (5 bases). The V gene's germline CDR1 is MNHEY and CDR2 SVGEGT. The V end lost 5 bases, the J end lost 1 base, and 15 bases lay between the germline ends. CDR3 length: 16 amino acids. Here the CDR3 reads CASSTGREGSNQPQHF. The CDR3 region has the DNA TGTGCCAGCAGTACCGGACGGGAGGGGAGCAATCAGCCCCAGCATTTT.

This chain connects TRBV2 to TRBJ1-5, with 8 bases fitting TRBD1. Germline V gene data show CDR1 as SNHLY and CDR2 as FYNNEI. The CDR3 loop spans 15 amino acids. Trimming removed 6 bases from V and 2 bases from J; junction bases left unmatched: 6. In nucleotides, the CDR3 is TGTGCCAGCAGCCCGGACAGGGCGGGCAATCAGCCCCAGCATTTT. Translating it yields CASSPDRAGNQPQHF.

The V call is TRBV4-3, the J call TRBJ2-1; tentatively, D is TRBD2 (6 bases). CDR3 length: 14 residues. The V end lost 5 bases, the J end lost 6 bases, and 14 bases lay between the germline ends. Germline lookup yields CDR1 LGHNA and CDR2 YSLEER. CDR3 sequence reads: CASSSPGLSNEQFF. The CDR3 DNA sequence: TGCGCCAGCAGCTCCCCGGGACTGAGCAATGAGCAGTTCTTC.